This T cell receptor (beta chain) derives from a study of vaccination effects on CD4 cells after COVID-19. Overall study findings and caveats: Only 1 of 255 vaccine-induced clones from healthy vaccinees cross-reacted with common cold coronaviruses. Few convalescent patients were included, and no early post-infection timepoints were sampled.

Under the ViraFEST assay, PBMC were stimulated with viral peptide pools so that antigen-specific CD4+ T cells expanded. Sequencing was performed afterwards. When more than 9 days of culture had elapsed, CD4+ T cells were isolated. Vaccinees lacked prior SARS-CoV-2 infection and tested negative for nucleocapsid antibodies. Assay used: immunoSEQ multiplex PCR; TCRdb lists only in-frame clones, some missing. The sample records just over 20,000 clones, 73% being singletons. Of note for this clone: No antigen is known for it.

Sequencing was performed on CD4+ T cells from PBMCs cultured with HCoV-NL63 spike peptides, taken before COVID-19 vaccination. The receptor was derived from a human donor who received a COVID-19 vaccine.

CDR3 protein: CASSFLTTGAGNTIYF. The DNA for the CDR3 is TGTGCCAGCAGTTTCCTCACCACAGGGGCTGGAAACACCATATATTTT. The chain is built from TRBV6-5 and TRBJ1-3; 7 nucleotides align to TRBD1. The ends lost 4 bases at V and 2 bases at J; junction bases unmatched: 8. CDR1 and CDR2 (germline): MNHEY, SVGAGI. This CDR3 is built from 16 residues.